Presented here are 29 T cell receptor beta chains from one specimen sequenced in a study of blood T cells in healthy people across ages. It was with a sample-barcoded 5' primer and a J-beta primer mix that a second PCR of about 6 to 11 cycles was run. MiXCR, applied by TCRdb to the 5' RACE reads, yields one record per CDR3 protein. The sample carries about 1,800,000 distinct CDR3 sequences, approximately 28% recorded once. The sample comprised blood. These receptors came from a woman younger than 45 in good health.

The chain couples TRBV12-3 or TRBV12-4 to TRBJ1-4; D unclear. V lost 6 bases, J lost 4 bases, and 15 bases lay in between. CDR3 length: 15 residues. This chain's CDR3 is CASSLRTANNEKLFF. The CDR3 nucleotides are TGTGCCAGCAGCCTTAGGACCGCGAATAATGAAAAACTGTTTTTT.

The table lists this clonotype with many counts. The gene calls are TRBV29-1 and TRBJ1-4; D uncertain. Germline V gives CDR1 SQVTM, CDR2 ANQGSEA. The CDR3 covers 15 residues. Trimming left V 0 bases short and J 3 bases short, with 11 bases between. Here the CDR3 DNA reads TGCAGCGTTGAAGATCCGAGGGCCTCTAATGAAAAACTGTTTTTT. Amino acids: CSVEDPRASNEKLFF.

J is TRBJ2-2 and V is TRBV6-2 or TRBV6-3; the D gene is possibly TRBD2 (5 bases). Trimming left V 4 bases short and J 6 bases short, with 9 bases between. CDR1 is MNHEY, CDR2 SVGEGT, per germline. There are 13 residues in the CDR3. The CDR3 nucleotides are TGTGCCAGCAGTTCGAGGGCCCCCGGGGAGCTGTTTTTT. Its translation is CASSSRAPGELFF.

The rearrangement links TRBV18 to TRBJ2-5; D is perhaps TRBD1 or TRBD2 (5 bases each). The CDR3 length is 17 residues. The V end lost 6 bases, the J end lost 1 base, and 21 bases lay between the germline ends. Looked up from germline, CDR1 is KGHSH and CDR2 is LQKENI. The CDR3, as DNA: TGTGCCAGCTCGCAAGAGGCTGGGGACCGACTCCAAGAGACCCAGTACTTC. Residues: CASSQEAGDRLQETQYF.

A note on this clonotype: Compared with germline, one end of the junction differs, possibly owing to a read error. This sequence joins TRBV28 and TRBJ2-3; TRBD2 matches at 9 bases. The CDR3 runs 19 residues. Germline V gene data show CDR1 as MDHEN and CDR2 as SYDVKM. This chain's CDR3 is CASSYTGRGGMVGTDSQYF. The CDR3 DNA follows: TGTGCCAGCAGCTATACAGGGCGGGGGGGCATGGTCGGCACAGATTCGCAGTATTTT.

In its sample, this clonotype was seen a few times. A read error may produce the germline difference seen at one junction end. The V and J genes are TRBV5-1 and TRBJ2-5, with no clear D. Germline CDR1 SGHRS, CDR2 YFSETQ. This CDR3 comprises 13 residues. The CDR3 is CAGSLGRRETQYF. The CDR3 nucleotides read TGCGCCGGCAGCTTGGGTCGACGGGAGACCCAGTACTTC.

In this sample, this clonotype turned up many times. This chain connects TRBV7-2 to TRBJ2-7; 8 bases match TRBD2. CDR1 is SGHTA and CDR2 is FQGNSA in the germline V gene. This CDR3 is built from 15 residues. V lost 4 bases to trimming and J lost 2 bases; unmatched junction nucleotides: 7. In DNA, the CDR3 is TGTGCCAGCAGCTCCACCGGGACTAGGACCTACGAGCAGTACTTC. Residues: CASSSTGTRTYEQYF. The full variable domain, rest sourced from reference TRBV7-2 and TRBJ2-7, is GAGVSQSPSNKVTEKGKDVELRCDPISGHTALYWYRQSLGQGLEFLIYFQGNSAPDKSGLPSDRFSAERTGGSVSTLTIQRTQQEDSAVYLCASSSTGTRTYEQYFGPGTRLTVT.

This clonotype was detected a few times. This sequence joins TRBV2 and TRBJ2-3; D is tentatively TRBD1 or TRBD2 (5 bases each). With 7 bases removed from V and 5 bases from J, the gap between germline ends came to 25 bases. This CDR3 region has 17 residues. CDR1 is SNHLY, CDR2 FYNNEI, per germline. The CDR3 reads CASIQALGERGEDTQYF. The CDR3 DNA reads TGTGCCAGCATTCAGGCGTTGGGGGAGAGGGGAGAAGATACGCAGTATTTT.

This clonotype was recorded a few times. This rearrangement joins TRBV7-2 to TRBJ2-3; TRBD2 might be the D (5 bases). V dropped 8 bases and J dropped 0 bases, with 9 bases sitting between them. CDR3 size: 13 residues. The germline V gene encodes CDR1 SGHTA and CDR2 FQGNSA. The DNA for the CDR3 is TGTGCCAGCGTTACGGGGAGCACAGATACGCAGTATTTT. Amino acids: CASVTGSTDTQYF.

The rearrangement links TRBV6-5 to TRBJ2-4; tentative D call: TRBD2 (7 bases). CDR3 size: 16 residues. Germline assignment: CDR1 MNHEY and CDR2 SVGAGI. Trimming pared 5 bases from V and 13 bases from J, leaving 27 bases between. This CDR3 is CASSRPAGASYNEQYF. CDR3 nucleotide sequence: TGTGCCAGCAGTCGTCCGGCGGGGGCCTCCTACAATGAGCAGTACTTC.

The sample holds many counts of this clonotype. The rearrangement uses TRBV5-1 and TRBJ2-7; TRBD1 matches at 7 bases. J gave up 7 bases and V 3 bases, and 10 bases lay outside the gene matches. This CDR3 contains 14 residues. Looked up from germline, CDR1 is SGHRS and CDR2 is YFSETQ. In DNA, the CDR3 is TGCGCCAGCAGCTCCGGGACAGATGATTGGGAGCAGTACTTC. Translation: CASSSGTDDWEQYF.

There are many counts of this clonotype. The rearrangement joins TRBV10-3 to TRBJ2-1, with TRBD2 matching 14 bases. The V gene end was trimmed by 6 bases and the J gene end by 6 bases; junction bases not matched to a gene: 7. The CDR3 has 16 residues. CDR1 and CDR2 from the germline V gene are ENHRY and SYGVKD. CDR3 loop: CAISGTSGGNLNEQFF. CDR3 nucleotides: TGTGCCATCAGCGGGACTAGCGGGGGTAACCTCAATGAGCAGTTCTTC.

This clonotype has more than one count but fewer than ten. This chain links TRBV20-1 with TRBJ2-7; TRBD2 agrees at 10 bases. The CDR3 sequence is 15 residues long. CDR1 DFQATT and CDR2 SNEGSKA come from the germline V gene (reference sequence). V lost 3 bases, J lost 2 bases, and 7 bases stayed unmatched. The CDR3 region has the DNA TGCAGTGCTAGTGGCCTAGCGGGAGTCCCCTACGAGCAGTACTTC. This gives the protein CSASGLAGVPYEQYF.

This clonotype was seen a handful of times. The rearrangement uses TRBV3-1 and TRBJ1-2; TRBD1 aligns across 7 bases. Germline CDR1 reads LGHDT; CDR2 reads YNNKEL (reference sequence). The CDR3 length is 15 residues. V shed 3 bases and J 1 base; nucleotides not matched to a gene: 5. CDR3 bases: TGTGCCAGCAGCCATTTGGGGACAGTTAACTATGGCTACACCTTC. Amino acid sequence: CASSHLGTVNYGYTF.

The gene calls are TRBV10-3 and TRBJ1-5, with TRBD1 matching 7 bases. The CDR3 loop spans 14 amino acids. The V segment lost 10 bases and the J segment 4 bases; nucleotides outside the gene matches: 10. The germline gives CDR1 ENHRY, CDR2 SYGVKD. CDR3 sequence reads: CATTTGQKNQPQHF. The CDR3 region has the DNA TGTGCCACTACCACGGGACAGAAAAATCAGCCCCAGCATTTT.

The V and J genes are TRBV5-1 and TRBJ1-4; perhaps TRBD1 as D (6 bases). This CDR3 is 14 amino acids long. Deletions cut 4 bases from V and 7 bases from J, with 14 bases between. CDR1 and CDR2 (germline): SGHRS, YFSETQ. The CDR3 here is CASSSDRWSEKLFF. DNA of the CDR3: TGCGCCAGCAGCAGCGACAGGTGGAGTGAAAAACTGTTTTTT.

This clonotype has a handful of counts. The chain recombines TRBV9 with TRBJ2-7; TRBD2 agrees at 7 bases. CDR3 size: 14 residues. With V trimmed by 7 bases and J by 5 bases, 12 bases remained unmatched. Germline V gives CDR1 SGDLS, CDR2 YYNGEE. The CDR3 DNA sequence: TGTGCCAGCTCCGTGGCGGGAGCGGCCGACGAGCAGTACTTC. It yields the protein CASSVAGAADEQYF.

The CDR3 sequence is CATSDTTSGSRNEQFF. The CDR3 coding sequence is TGTGCCACCAGTGATACTACTAGCGGGAGTCGTAATGAGCAGTTCTTC. This rearrangement joins TRBV24-1 to TRBJ2-1; 11 nucleotides agree with TRBD2. CDR1 KGHDR and CDR2 SFDVKD come from the germline V gene. This CDR3 contains 16 residues. Losses at the gene ends were 3 bases for V and 7 bases for J; bases not matched to a gene: 7.

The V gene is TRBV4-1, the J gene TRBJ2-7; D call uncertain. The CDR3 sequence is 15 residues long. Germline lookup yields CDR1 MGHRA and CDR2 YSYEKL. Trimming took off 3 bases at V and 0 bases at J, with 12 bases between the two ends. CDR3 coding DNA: TGCGCCAGCAGCCAGAGACATTCCAGCTCCTACGAGCAGTACTTC. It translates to CASSQRHSSSYEQYF.

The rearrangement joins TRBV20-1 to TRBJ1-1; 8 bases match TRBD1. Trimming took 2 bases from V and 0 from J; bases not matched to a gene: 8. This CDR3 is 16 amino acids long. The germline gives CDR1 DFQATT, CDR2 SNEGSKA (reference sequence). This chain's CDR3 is CSARSSRGQVNTEAFF. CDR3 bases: TGCAGTGCTAGATCTTCACGGGGACAGGTGAACACTGAAGCTTTCTTT.

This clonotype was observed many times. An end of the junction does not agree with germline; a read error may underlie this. The CDR3 is CASSIAGQSYGYTF. For the CDR3, the DNA is TGTGCCAGCAGCATAGCGGGACAGAGCTATGGCTACACCTTC. The chain couples TRBV7-2 to TRBJ1-2; TRBD1 aligns across 7 bases. The germline V gene has CDR1 SGHTA and CDR2 FQGNSA. The CDR3 runs 14 residues.

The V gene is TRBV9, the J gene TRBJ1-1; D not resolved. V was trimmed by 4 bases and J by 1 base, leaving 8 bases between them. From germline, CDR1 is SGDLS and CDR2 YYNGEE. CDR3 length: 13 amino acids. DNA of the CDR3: TGTGCCAGCAGCCCGCACTGGAACACTGAAGCTTTCTTT. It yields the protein CASSPHWNTEAFF.

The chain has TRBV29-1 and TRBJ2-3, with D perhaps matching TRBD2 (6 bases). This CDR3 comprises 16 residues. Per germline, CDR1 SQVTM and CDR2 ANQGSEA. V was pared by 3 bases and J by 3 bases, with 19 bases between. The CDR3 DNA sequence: TGCAGCGTTGACCCGGGCGGGACGATCGGGACAGATACGCAGTATTTT. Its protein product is CSVDPGGTIGTDTQYF.

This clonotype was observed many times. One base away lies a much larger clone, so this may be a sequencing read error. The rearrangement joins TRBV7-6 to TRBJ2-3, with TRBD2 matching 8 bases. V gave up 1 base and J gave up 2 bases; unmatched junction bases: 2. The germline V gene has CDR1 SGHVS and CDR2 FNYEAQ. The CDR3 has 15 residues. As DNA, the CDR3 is TGTGCCAGCAGCTTAGTACTAGCGGACACAGATACGCAGTATTTT. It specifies CASSLVLADTDTQYF.

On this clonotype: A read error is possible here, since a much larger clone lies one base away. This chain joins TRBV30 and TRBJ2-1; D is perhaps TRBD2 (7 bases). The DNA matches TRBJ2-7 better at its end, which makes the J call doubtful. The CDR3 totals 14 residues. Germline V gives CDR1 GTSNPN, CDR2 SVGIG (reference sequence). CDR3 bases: TGTGCCTGGACTAGGGGGGGGGCTAGTCACGAGCAGTACTTC. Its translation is CAWTRGGASHEQYF.

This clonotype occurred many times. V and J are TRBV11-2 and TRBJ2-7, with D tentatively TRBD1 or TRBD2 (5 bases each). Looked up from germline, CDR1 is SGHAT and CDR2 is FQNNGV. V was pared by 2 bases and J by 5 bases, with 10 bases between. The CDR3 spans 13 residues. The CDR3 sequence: CASSLLSGHEQYF. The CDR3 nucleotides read TGTGCCAGCAGCTTATTATCGGGACACGAGCAGTACTTC.

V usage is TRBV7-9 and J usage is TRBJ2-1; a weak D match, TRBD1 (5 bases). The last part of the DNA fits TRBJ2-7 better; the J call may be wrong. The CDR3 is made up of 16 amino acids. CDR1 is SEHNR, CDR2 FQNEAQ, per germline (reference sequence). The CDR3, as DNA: TGTGCCAGCAGCTTTACAGGAACCCAACGCAATGATGAGCAGTACTTC. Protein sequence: CASSFTGTQRNDEQYF.

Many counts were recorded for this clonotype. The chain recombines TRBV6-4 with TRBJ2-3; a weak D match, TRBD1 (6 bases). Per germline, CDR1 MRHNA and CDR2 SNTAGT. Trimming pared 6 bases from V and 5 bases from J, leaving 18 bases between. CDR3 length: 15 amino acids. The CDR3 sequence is CASSPQGLRGDTQYF. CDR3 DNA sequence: TGTGCCAGCAGCCCACAGGGTCTTAGAGGAGATACGCAGTATTTT.

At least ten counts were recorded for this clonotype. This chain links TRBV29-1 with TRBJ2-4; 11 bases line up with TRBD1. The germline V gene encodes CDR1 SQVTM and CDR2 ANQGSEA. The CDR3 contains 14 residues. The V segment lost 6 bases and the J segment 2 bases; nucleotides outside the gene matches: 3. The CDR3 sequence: CSVGQGGTKNIQYF. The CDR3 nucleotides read TGCAGCGTGGGACAGGGGGGAACCAAAAACATTCAGTACTTC.